This T cell receptor beta chain derives from a study of blood T cell repertoires in COVID-19. Study at large: The cDNA or gDNA used as material had been derived from T cells, B-cell-depleted T cells, or PBMCs.

The CDR3 is 14 amino acids. V was clipped by 5 bases and J by 7 bases; unmatched bases: 4. Germline CDR1 and CDR2: SNHLY and FYNNEI. Source study methods: Scientists estimated how many nucleated cells there were by amplifying reference gene primers. Assay: immunoSEQ multiplex PCR; the TCRdb copy retains only in-frame clones and omits some. V and J calls and clone size are copied from that table; D and trimming were computed from the DNA. This table has some 350,000 clones, approximately 92% appearing once. Membership in each cohort depended on participant-reported clinical history. This sequence was found in a man between 18 and 29 years old who had recovered from COVID-19. Material: PBMCs or T cells enriched from blood (not recorded which). The genes are TRBV2 and TRBJ1-6; TRBD1 matches at 8 bases. The CDR3 DNA follows: TGTGCCAGCAGTTGGACAGGGTCGAATTCACCCCTCCACTTT. This sequence encodes CASSWTGSNSPLHF.